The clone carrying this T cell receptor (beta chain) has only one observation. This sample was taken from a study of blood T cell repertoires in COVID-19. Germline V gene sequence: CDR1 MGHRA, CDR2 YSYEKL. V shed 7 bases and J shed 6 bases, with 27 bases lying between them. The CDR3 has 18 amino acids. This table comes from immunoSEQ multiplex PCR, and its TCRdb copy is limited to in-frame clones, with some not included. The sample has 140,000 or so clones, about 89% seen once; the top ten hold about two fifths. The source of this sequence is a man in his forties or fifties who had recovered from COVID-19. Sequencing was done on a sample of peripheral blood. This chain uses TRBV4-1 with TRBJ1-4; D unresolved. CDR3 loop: CASTPNYVSGVGDEKLFF. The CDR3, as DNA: TGCGCCAGCACCCCAAATTACGTGTCAGGCGTCGGTGATGAAAAACTGTTTTTT.